This is a list of T cell receptor beta chains from one sample in a study of blood T cell repertoires in COVID-19. Clones were sequenced by immunoSEQ multiplex PCR, and TCRdb holds only the in-frame ones, with some missing. The table shows about 59,000 clones, with roughly 90% occurring only once. The sample consisted of peripheral blood. Receptors were obtained from an elderly man with acute or convalescent COVID-19. Both conserved end residues are part of each CDR3. The order of the fields is CDR3 DNA, CDR3 protein, clone size, D gene, J gene, V gene. D genes are given only for firm matches. For some rows the clone size is stated as once, few or many, or as a class when expanded; others skip it.

TGTGCTAGTGCCTCCTCCGGCGGTGTTAGAGAGCAGTACTTC | CASASSGGVREQYF | . | . | TRBJ2-7 | TRBV12-5
TGTGCCAGCAGCCAAGATCGTCGGCAGGGGGCCTATGGCTACACCTTC | CASSQDRRQGAYGYTF | . | TRBD1 | TRBJ1-2 | TRBV4-2
TGTGCCAGCAGTGAAGCTGGGGTGGGGGGACCTGGGGCCAACGTCCTGACTTTC | CASSEAGVGGPGANVLTF | once | . | TRBJ2-6 | TRBV6-1
TGCAGCGTTAACAGGGGGACTGCCACAGATACGCAGTATTTT | CSVNRGTATDTQYF | medium-sized | TRBD1 | TRBJ2-3 | TRBV29-1
TGTGCCAGTAGTCCGGACACCTCCTTTTCCGATAATTCACCCCTCCACTTT | CASSPDTSFSDNSPLHF | . | . | TRBJ1-6 | TRBV19
TGTGCCAGCAGTTCAACAGGGGCCACTAATGAAAAACTGTTTTTT | CASSSTGATNEKLFF | . | TRBD1 | TRBJ1-4 | TRBV6-5
TGTGCCAGCAGCTTTTTACAGGTCGGAGGGGAGACCCAGTACTTC | CASSFLQVGGETQYF | . | . | TRBJ2-5 | TRBV7-9
TGTGCCAGCAGCTTAGTCTTCTCTGGAAACACCATATATTTT | CASSLVFSGNTIYF | . | . | TRBJ1-3 | TRBV7-2
TGTGCCACCGCGACAGGGCTCAACGAGCAGTACTTC | CATATGLNEQYF | . | TRBD1 | TRBJ2-7 | TRBV28
TGTGCCAGCAGCTCCCAACCACTTGAGTATTACGAGCAGTACTTC | CASSSQPLEYYEQYF | once | . | TRBJ2-7 | TRBV5-4
TGTGCCAGCAGCTCCCAACAGGGGGCCTACGAGCAGTACTTC | CASSSQQGAYEQYF | . | TRBD1 | TRBJ2-7 | TRBV13
TGTGCCAGCAGCGAGGGGGCAGGGACCTCTGGAAACACCATATATTTT | CASSEGAGTSGNTIYF | . | TRBD1 | TRBJ1-3 | TRBV7-9
TGTGCCAGCAGTTTAGGCGGGACAGGGGGCGAAAAACTGTTTTTT | CASSLGGTGGEKLFF | . | TRBD1 | TRBJ1-4 | TRBV27
TGTGCCAGCAGTGCAGTCCCGGGAGGAGATACGCAGTATTTT | CASSAVPGGDTQYF | . | TRBD2 | TRBJ2-3 | TRBV7-9
TGTGCCAGTAGTATTCCAGCGTCTGGAAACACCATATATTTT | CASSIPASGNTIYF | . | . | TRBJ1-3 | TRBV19
TGCGCCAGCAGGGCAGGGGGAATCTCTGGAAACACCATATATTTT | CASRAGGISGNTIYF | . | TRBD1 | TRBJ1-3 | TRBV10-2
TGTGCCAGCACCATCGTGGGGGGGCCCGGTGAGCAGTTCTTC | CASTIVGGPGEQFF | hyperexpanded | . | TRBJ2-1 | TRBV7-9
TGTGCCAGCAGCTTGCCCGGGACAGGGGGCTCCGGCTACACCTTC | CASSLPGTGGSGYTF | . | TRBD1 | TRBJ1-2 | TRBV13
TGTGCCACCAGCAGAGGGGGCGGGACAGGGACACAAGAGACCCAGTACTTC | CATSRGGGTGTQETQYF | . | TRBD1 | TRBJ2-5 | TRBV15
TGTGCCAGCAGGGACATTGGGGAAAAACTGTTTTTT | CASRDIGEKLFF | . | . | TRBJ1-4 | TRBV2